These T cell receptor beta chains were read from a single sample in a study of cytomegalovirus exposure and HLA in healthy donors. The data were produced by immunoSEQ multiplex PCR, yet TCRdb's version contains in-frame clones alone and is incomplete. The data show 130,000 or so clones, around 70% seen once. Sequenced material: PBMCs. The receptor source for this set is a middle-aged woman in good health and CMV-seropositive. The CDR3 runs from the conserved cysteine through the conserved F or W. A D gene is named only where the DNA matches it firmly. Some rows have no size entry. The others give once, few or many, or a class for an expanded clone.

size: .
V: TRBV6-4
J: TRBJ2-3
D: .
CDR3: CASREKLDGQGADTDTQYF
DNA: TGTGCCAGCAGGGAAAAACTTGACGGCCAAGGGGCGGACACAGATACGCAGTATTTT

size: .
V: TRBV5-5
J: TRBJ1-3
D: .
CDR3: CASSPGGLGDGNTIYF
DNA: TGTGCCAGCAGCCCGGGGGGACTCGGGGACGGAAACACCATATATTTT

size: .
V: TRBV11-2
J: TRBJ2-5
D: .
CDR3: CASKGLEETQYF
DNA: TGTGCCAGCAAGGGACTTGAAGAGACCCAGTACTTC

size: few
V: TRBV12-5
J: TRBJ2-3
D: .
CDR3: CASGAQGLDTQYF
DNA: TGTGCTAGTGGCGCGCAGGGGTTGGATACGCAGTATTTT

size: .
V: TRBV18
J: TRBJ1-1
D: .
CDR3: CASSPQQPGPENTEAFF
DNA: TGTGCCAGCTCACCACAGCAGCCGGGTCCCGAGAACACTGAAGCTTTCTTT

size: few
V: TRBV30
J: TRBJ1-5
D: .
CDR3: CACYSGGGPRHF
DNA: TGTGCCTGTTATTCCGGGGGGGGCCCAAGACATTTT

size: once
V: TRBV2
J: TRBJ2-1
D: TRBD2
CDR3: CASSDVGGVGNEQFF
DNA: TGTGCCAGCAGTGATGTCGGGGGGGTGGGAAATGAGCAGTTCTTC

size: .
V: TRBV5-1
J: TRBJ2-2
D: TRBD2
CDR3: CASSLLAGKNTGELFF
DNA: TGCGCCAGCAGCTTGTTAGCGGGGAAGAACACCGGGGAGCTGTTTTTT

size: .
V: TRBV6-5
J: TRBJ1-1
D: .
CDR3: CASSYSKGGTEAFF
DNA: TGTGCCAGCAGTTACTCGAAAGGGGGCACTGAAGCTTTCTTT

size: .
V: TRBV7-2
J: TRBJ2-1
D: .
CDR3: CASSLGPYNEQFF
DNA: TGTGCCAGCAGCTTAGGGCCATACAATGAGCAGTTCTTC

size: .
V: TRBV4-3
J: TRBJ2-3
D: .
CDR3: CASSQEEEDTQYF
DNA: TGCGCCAGCAGCCAAGAGGAGGAAGATACGCAGTATTTT

size: .
V: TRBV20-1
J: TRBJ2-7
D: .
CDR3: CSAQTGYEQYF
DNA: TGCAGTGCTCAAACAGGATACGAGCAGTACTTC

size: .
V: TRBV19
J: TRBJ2-7
D: .
CDR3: CASSIDINRVAGEQYF
DNA: TGTGCCAGTAGTATAGACATAAACAGGGTAGCGGGCGAGCAGTACTTC

size: .
V: TRBV7-3
J: TRBJ2-3
D: .
CDR3: CASSLIAAPTDTQYF
DNA: TGTGCCAGCAGCTTAATAGCGGCCCCCACAGATACGCAGTATTTT

size: .
V: TRBV7-7
J: TRBJ2-5
D: .
CDR3: CASSSGLKETQYF
DNA: TGTGCTAGCAGCTCGGGACTTAAAGAGACCCAGTACTTC

size: .
V: TRBV28
J: TRBJ1-1
D: TRBD1
CDR3: CASSSGAGGNAEAFF
DNA: TGTGCCAGCAGTTCCGGGGCAGGGGGAAACGCTGAAGCTTTCTTT

size: .
V: TRBV23-1
J: TRBJ2-5
D: .
CDR3: CASSQSWEFLGKETQYF
DNA: TGCGCCAGCAGTCAATCTTGGGAGTTTTTAGGTAAGGAGACCCAGTACTTC

size: .
V: TRBV6-1
J: TRBJ2-7
D: TRBD2
CDR3: CASSEDASGAYEQYF
DNA: TGTGCCAGCAGTGAAGATGCTAGCGGGGCTTACGAGCAGTACTTC

size: .
V: TRBV5-5
J: TRBJ2-1
D: TRBD1
CDR3: CASSSDRGRNEQFF
DNA: TGTGCCAGCAGCTCGGACAGGGGGCGGAATGAGCAGTTCTTC

size: .
V: TRBV10-3
J: TRBJ2-7
D: TRBD1
CDR3: CAISEKGAAYEQYF
DNA: TGTGCCATCAGTGAAAAGGGGGCGGCGTACGAGCAGTACTTC

size: .
V: TRBV5-5
J: TRBJ1-1
D: .
CDR3: CASSLAGVMNTEAFF
DNA: TGTGCCAGCAGCTTGGCCGGGGTAATGAACACTGAAGCTTTCTTT

size: .
V: TRBV15
J: TRBJ2-4
D: .
CDR3: CATSREKGLGDLSKNIQYF
DNA: TGTGCCACCAGCAGGGAAAAAGGACTGGGTGATTTATCCAAAAACATTCAGTACTTC

size: .
V: TRBV9
J: TRBJ2-3
D: TRBD1
CDR3: CASSLGTGGSNTQYF
DNA: TGTGCCAGCAGTCTCGGGACAGGGGGCAGTAATACGCAGTATTTT

size: few
V: TRBV30
J: TRBJ2-7
D: .
CDR3: CAWSVLLQGDEQYF
DNA: TGTGCCTGGAGTGTACTGTTACAGGGAGACGAGCAGTACTTC

size: .
V: TRBV7-2
J: TRBJ2-7
D: TRBD2
CDR3: CASSSGTSPTYEQYF
DNA: TGTGCCAGCAGCTCGGGGACTAGCCCCACCTACGAGCAGTACTTC

size: .
V: TRBV29-1
J: TRBJ1-5
D: .
CDR3: CSPNGGSPQHF
DNA: TGCAGCCCCAACGGGGGATCGCCCCAGCATTTT

size: .
V: TRBV28
J: TRBJ2-7
D: .
CDR3: CASSRRDYEQYF
DNA: TGTGCCAGCAGCCGCAGGGACTACGAGCAGTACTTC

size: .
V: TRBV6-6
J: TRBJ1-1
D: .
CDR3: CASSEGGRNTEAFF
DNA: TGTGCCAGCAGTGAGGGGGGGAGGAACACTGAAGCTTTCTTT

size: .
V: TRBV5-1
J: TRBJ2-5
D: .
CDR3: CASSSRQSTQETQYF
DNA: TGCGCCAGCAGCTCACGACAGTCCACCCAAGAGACCCAGTACTTC

size: .
V: TRBV5-1
J: TRBJ2-1
D: .
CDR3: CASSLLPEGPYNEQFF
DNA: TGCGCCAGCAGCCTCCTTCCGGAGGGCCCCTACAATGAGCAGTTCTTC

size: .
V: TRBV5-4
J: TRBJ1-1
D: TRBD1
CDR3: CASSLAGQMNTEAFF
DNA: TGTGCCAGCAGCTTGGCGGGACAGATGAACACTGAAGCTTTCTTT

size: .
V: TRBV6-5
J: TRBJ2-7
D: TRBD1
CDR3: CASKSGQGVSYEQYF
DNA: TGTGCCAGCAAGTCGGGACAGGGGGTTTCATACGAGCAGTACTTC

size: .
V: TRBV5-6
J: TRBJ1-2
D: .
CDR3: CASSDISAGGLYGYTF
DNA: TGTGCCAGCAGTGATATTAGCGCGGGCGGCCTCTATGGCTACACCTTC

size: .
V: TRBV7-3
J: TRBJ2-1
D: .
CDR3: CASSLNQLDNEQFF
DNA: TGTGCCAGCAGCTTAAACCAACTAGACAATGAGCAGTTCTTC

size: few
V: TRBV30
J: TRBJ2-7
D: TRBD1
CDR3: CAWSPSGTGLHEQYF
DNA: TGTGCCTGGAGTCCCTCAGGGACAGGGCTTCACGAGCAGTACTTC

size: .
V: TRBV5-1
J: TRBJ2-5
D: TRBD1
CDR3: CASRRDRGQETQYF
DNA: TGCGCCAGCAGGCGGGACAGGGGGCAAGAGACCCAGTACTTC